The following is a TCR beta chain sequence with its context. Its antigen remains unidentified. The CDR3 is 14 amino acids. The V end lost 5 bases, the J end lost 0 bases, and 8 bases lay between the germline ends. The germline CDR1 and CDR2 sequences are ENHRY and SYGVKD. The sample is drawn from a study of CD8+ T cells in alopecia areata. Study summary: At a dose of 5 to 10 mg twice daily, oral tofacitinib was given to treated patients. Whole-study findings and limits: Significant decreases in scalp clonality and expanded CD8+ clones followed tofacitinib treatment.

This sample's treatment: oral pan-JAK inhibitor, 5-10 mg twice daily. Alopecia areata patients provided lesional scalp punch biopsies and peripheral blood, both collected for the study. cDNA prepared by RNA extraction and subsequent reverse transcription served as the template for sequencing. Assay: immunoSEQ multiplex PCR; the TCRdb copy retains only in-frame clones and omits some. The sample contains about 140,000 clones, around 83% of which appear only once. The chain couples TRBV10-3 to TRBJ2-1; no clear D. This TCR derives from a human donor with alopecia areata. The source material was CD8+ T cells sorted from blood, sampled at week 4, from a patient treated with tofacitinib. The DNA of the CDR3 is TGTGCCATCAGTTTCGGCGGCTCCTACAATGAGCAGTTCTTC. It translates to CAISFGGSYNEQFF.